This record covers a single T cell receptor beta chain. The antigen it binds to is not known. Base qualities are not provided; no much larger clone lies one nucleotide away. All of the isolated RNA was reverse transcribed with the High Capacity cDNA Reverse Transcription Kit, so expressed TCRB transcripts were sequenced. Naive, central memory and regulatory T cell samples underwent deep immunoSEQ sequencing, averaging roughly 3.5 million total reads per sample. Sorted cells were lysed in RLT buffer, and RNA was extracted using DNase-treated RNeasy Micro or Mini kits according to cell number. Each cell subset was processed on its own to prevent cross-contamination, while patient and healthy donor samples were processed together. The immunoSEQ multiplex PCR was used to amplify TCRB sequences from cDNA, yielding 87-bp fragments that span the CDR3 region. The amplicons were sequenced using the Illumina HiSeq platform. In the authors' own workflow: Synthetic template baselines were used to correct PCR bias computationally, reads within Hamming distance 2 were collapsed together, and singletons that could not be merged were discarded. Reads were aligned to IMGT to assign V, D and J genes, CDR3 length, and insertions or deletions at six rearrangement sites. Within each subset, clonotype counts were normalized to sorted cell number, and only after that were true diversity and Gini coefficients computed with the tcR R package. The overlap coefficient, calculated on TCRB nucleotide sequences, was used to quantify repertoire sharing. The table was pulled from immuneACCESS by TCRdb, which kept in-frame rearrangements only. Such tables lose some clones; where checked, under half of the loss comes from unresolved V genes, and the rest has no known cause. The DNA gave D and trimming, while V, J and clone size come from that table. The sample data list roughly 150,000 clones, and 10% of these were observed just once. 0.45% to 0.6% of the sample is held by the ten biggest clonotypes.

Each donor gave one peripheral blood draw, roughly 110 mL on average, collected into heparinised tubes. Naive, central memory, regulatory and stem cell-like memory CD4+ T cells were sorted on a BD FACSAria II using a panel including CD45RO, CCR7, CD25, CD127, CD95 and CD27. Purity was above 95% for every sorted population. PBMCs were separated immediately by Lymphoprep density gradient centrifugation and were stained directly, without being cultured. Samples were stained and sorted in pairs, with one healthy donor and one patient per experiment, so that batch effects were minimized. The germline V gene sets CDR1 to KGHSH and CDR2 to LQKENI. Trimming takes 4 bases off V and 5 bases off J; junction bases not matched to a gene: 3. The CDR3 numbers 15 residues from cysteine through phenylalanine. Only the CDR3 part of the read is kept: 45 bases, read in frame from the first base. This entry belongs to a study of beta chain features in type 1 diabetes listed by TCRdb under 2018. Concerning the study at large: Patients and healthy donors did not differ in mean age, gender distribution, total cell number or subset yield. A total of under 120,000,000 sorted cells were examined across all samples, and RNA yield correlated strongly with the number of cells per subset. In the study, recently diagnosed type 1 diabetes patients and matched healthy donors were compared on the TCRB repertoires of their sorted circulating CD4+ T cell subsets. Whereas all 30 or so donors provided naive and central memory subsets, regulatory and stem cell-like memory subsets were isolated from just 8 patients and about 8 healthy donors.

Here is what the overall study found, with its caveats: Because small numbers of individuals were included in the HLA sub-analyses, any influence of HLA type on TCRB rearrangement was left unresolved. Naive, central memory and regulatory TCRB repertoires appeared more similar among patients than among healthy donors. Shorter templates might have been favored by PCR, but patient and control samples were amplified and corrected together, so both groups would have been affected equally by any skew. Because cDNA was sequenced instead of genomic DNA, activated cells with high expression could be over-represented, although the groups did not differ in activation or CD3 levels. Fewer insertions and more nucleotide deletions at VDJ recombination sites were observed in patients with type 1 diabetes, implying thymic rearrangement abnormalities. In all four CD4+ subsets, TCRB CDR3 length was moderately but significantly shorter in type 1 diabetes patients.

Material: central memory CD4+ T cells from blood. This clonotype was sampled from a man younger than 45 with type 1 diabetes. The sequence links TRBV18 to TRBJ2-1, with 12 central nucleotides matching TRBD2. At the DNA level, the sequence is TGTGCCAGCTCACTGAGACTAGCGGGGGACAATGAGCAGTTCTTC. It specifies CASSLRLAGDNEQFF.